This T cell receptor (beta chain) was sequenced for a study of blood T cell repertoires in COVID-19 (dated by TCRdb to the early 2020s). Regarding the study in general: Collaborator samples came from the United States, Italy and Spain and covered acute and convalescent phases of COVID-19. The prospective study material was composed of cDNA or gDNA derived from T cells, B-cell-depleted T cells, or PBMCs. The dataset comprised deeply sampled blood TCRbeta repertoires from subjects exposed to, actively infected with, or recovered from COVID-19. The repertoires were made available in a free public database intended to serve as a resource for research on the immune response to SARS-CoV-2. The samples were drawn from two sources: the first 160 participants of the ongoing ImmuneRACE study, and over 950 subjects contributed by 6 global collaborators. Nearly every sample came with metadata listing a de-identified subject ID, COVID-19 status, age in years and sex. Where available, HLA class I and class II types were obtained from metadata supplied by the sample provider rather than from assay-based typing. On the study overall, not on this receptor specifically: The amount of clinical and demographic metadata varied by source and participant and was provided uncurated.

Via the germline V gene, CDR1 is MNHEY and CDR2 SVGAGI. The cysteine opens and the phenylalanine closes a CDR3 of 13 amino acids. Only CDR3 DNA is held: 39 bases, read in frame from base 1. The trim is 2 bases for V and 0 bases for J, with a gap of 4 bases between the germline ends. Participants in the prospective study were aged roughly 18 to 100 years, lived in under 30 United States geographic areas, and enrolled through a virtual design. To assign participants to cohorts, the prospective study relied on clinical history that participants themselves reported in a screening survey and a study questionnaire. Exposed participants had been in contact with someone with a PCR-confirmed or clinician-diagnosed COVID-19 case within 2 weeks of study entry. In the prospective study, mobile phlebotomists collected whole blood, serum and a nasopharyngeal or oropharyngeal swab from each participant. Over a roughly two-month period, participants in the prospective study had the option of providing additional blood draws and questionnaires. Prospective study blood samples were shipped either frozen or at room temperature before DNA extraction.

The immunoSEQ Assay, a bias-controlled multiplex PCR, was used to amplify TCRbeta CDR3 regions from genomic DNA. On the authors' methods: Within the assay, amplification of reference gene primers was used to estimate how many nucleated cells each sample contained. Sequence reads were collapsed and filtered to measure the absolute abundance of every unique TCRbeta CDR3 rearrangement. Productive Simpson clonality was computed per sample as the square root of Simpson's diversity index over productive rearrangements. Entries here come from immuneACCESS through TCRdb and include only in-frame sequences with V and J called. Some clones fail to appear in such tables; in the studies checked, an unresolved V gene covers under half of the shortfall, and the cause of the remainder is unknown. D and trimming come from the DNA, and the V and J calls and clone size come from that table. This sample is represented by hundreds of thousands of clones; under 90% of them were singletons. Approximately 5% of the sample is held by the ten biggest clonotypes.

Comment on this clone: Its antigen remains undetermined. No base quality information exists; no much larger clone differs at one position.

The chain was built from TRBV6-5 and TRBJ1-1, with no D gene named confidently. The sequenced material came from PBMCs or T cells enriched from blood (not recorded which). The sequence was collected from a woman between 45 and 65 years old who had been exposed to COVID-19. Here is the DNA: TGTGCCAGCAGTTACATCGTGAACACTGAAGCTTTCTTT. This translates into CASSYIVNTEAFF.